The sample holds a few counts of the clone carrying this T cell receptor beta chain. Its target is not known. Researchers used 5'RACE with constant-segment primers to make TCR alpha and TCR beta cDNA libraries that carry sample barcodes and UMIs. TCRdb reanalysed the 5' RACE reads using MiXCR and keeps one entry per CDR3 protein. This repertoire shows about 470,000 distinct CDR3 sequences, around 25% found once; its top ten account for roughly an eighth. Germline assignment: CDR1 SQVTM and CDR2 ANQGSEA. The CDR3 is 13 amino acids. V was clipped by 2 bases and J by 3 bases, with 10 bases between them. These data are taken from a study of T-cell memory formation after mild COVID-19. Study observations and caveats: Shrinking CD4+ clones were chiefly CM and EM; CD8+ ones were chiefly EMRA. Whether second-wave clones peaking at day 37 were SARS-CoV-2 specific went unconfirmed. Whereas later expanders leaned CD4+, clones contracting day 15 to 85 showed a balanced CD4/CD8 makeup.

The clonotype comes from an adult woman who had mild COVID-19 (a few samples of this study predate the infection). Cell type and time point are not known. The chain carries TRBV29-1 and TRBJ1-1; weak D call: TRBD1 (5 bases). The sample comprised PBMCs or a T cell subset sorted from them (not recorded which). CDR3 in DNA: TGCAGCGTTGAAACCGGCAGGGACACTGAAGCTTTCTTT. Translation gives CSVETGRDTEAFF.